Each of the 27 T cell receptor beta chains below was sequenced from the same sample in a study of blood T cell repertoires in COVID-19. TCRdb's copy holds only in-frame clones and misses some; the assay was immunoSEQ multiplex PCR. Among 450,000 to 500,000 clones listed, 80% to 90% were seen once. Sequenced material: peripheral blood. The receptors were sampled from a human donor in a cohort sampled during active COVID-19.

The V gene is TRBV7-9, the J gene TRBJ2-7; 12 nucleotides line up with TRBD1. Germline CDR1 is SEHNR and CDR2 is FQNEAQ (reference sequence). This CDR3 is 15 amino acids long. The ends lost 4 bases at V and 7 bases at J; junction bases unmatched: 8. CDR3 in DNA: TGTGCCAGCAGCTCGGGGGGACAGGGGGCGCGAGAGCAGTACTTC. Amino acids: CASSSGGQGAREQYF.

The CDR3 DNA reads TGTGCCAGCAGCTTAGTGGGCAGGGGGCGGCACGAGCAGTACTTC. The encoded protein is CASSLVGRGRHEQYF. This sequence joins TRBV11-2 and TRBJ2-7; TRBD1 agrees at 8 bases. J was trimmed by 5 bases and V by 1 base; bases with no gene match: 7. The germline V gene encodes CDR1 SGHAT and CDR2 FQNNGV. This CDR3 is 15 amino acids long. The full variable domain, completed using reference TRBV11-2 and TRBJ2-7, is EAGVAQSPRYKIIEKRQSVAFWCNPISGHATLYWYQQILGQGPKLLIQFQNNGVVDDSQLPKDRFSAERLKGVDSTLKIQPAKLEDSAVYLCASSLVGRGRHEQYFGPGTRLTVT.

This clone was seen only a few times. The chain carries TRBV29-1 and TRBJ2-7, with TRBD1 as a possible D gene (6 bases). Germline CDR1 SQVTM, CDR2 ANQGSEA. Trimming shortened V by 5 bases and J by 6 bases, and 11 bases separated the two germline ends. The length of the CDR3 is 11 residues. The CDR3 is CSVSLGAEQYF. CDR3 bases: TGCAGCGTTTCTTTGGGGGCCGAGCAGTACTTC.

The J gene is TRBJ1-2, the V gene TRBV19; possible D gene TRBD1, 5 bases. The CDR3 length is 13 residues. Germline assignment: CDR1 LNHDA and CDR2 SQIVND (reference sequence). V dropped 3 bases and J dropped 4 bases, with 9 bases sitting between them. CDR3 region: CASSIGASYGYTF. The CDR3, as DNA: TGTGCCAGTAGTATTGGGGCGAGCTATGGCTACACCTTC.

The chain joins TRBV2 to TRBJ2-6; maybe TRBD1 (6 bases). The V and J ends lost 4 bases and 4 bases respectively, with 17 bases between them. The germline CDR1 and CDR2 sequences are SNHLY and FYNNEI. The CDR3 sequence is 17 residues long. CDR3 nucleotides: TGTGCCAGCAGTGGACGGGACACAACGGGGGGGGCCAACGTCCTGACTTTC. Translating gives CASSGRDTTGGANVLTF.

The chain combines TRBV21-1 with TRBJ2-7; the table's TRBD2 call for D was not verified on the DNA. TRBV21-1 is a pseudogene. The CDR3 length is 15 residues. Here the CDR3 DNA reads TGTGCCAGCAGCAAGATGGGCAGCGGAATCTACGAGCAGTACTTC. Its translation is CASSKMGSGIYEQYF.

This clone was recorded a few times. This chain joins TRBV6-4 and TRBJ2-1, with TRBD2 matching 7 bases. Germline V CDR1 and CDR2: MRHNA, SNTAGT. V dropped 5 bases and J dropped 6; count of bases not matched to a gene: 7. This CDR3 has 14 amino acids. CDR3 loop: CASSPSGRLNEQFF. CDR3 DNA: TGTGCCAGCAGTCCTTCCGGGAGGCTCAATGAGCAGTTCTTC.

The V call is TRBV27, the J call TRBJ2-5; TRBD2 might be the D (6 bases). The CDR3 sequence is 14 residues long. The germline V and J ends were trimmed by 6 bases and 0 bases, with 11 bases remaining between them. Looked up from germline, CDR1 is MNHEY and CDR2 is SMNVEV (reference sequence). CDR3 sequence reads: CASRPQRDQETQYF. The CDR3 bases are TGTGCCAGCAGACCCCAGCGGGACCAAGAGACCCAGTACTTC.

The chain has TRBV19 and TRBJ2-6; D gene ambiguous. Germline lookup yields CDR1 LNHDA and CDR2 SQIVND (reference sequence). The V gene lost 3 bases and the J gene lost 4 bases, with 13 bases spanning the gap. The CDR3 has 16 amino acids. The CDR3 reads CASSIGRRFGANVLTF. The CDR3 DNA follows: TGTGCCAGTAGTATCGGTCGCAGGTTCGGGGCCAACGTCCTGACTTTC.

The CDR3, as DNA: TGTGCCAGCAGCTTAAGACAAGGGGGAGATGAGCAGTTCTTC. As protein: CASSLRQGGDEQFF. The chain joins TRBV7-3 to TRBJ2-1, with a possible D match to TRBD1 (6 bases). Germline V gives CDR1 SGHTA, CDR2 FQGTGA. Between the trimmed V and J ends, which lost 1 base and 8 bases, there was a span of 12 bases. The CDR3 contains 14 residues.

Only a few counts were recorded for this clone. The chain is built from TRBV20-1 and TRBJ1-2; no clear D. Trimming stripped 3 bases from V and 4 bases from J, with 12 bases between. This CDR3 is built from 13 residues. Looked up from germline, CDR1 is DFQATT and CDR2 is SNEGSKA (reference sequence). The CDR3 loop is CSASSAAGYGYTF. The DNA of the CDR3 is TGCAGTGCTAGTTCGGCAGCGGGCTATGGCTACACCTTC.

The V gene is TRBV11-1, the J gene TRBJ1-1, with D possibly matching TRBD1 (5 bases). The germline CDR1 and CDR2 sequences are SGHAT and FQDESV (reference sequence). The CDR3 contains 13 residues. Between the trimmed V and J ends, which lost 8 bases and 1 base, there was a span of 11 bases. The CDR3 bases are TGTGCCAGCGGACACCCCGGGAACACTGAAGCTTTCTTT. Translated: CASGHPGNTEAFF.

This chain uses TRBV7-9 with TRBJ2-7; D remains unclear. V dropped 2 bases and J dropped 6 bases, with 8 bases sitting between them. This CDR3 contains 12 residues. Germline V gene lookup returns CDR1 SEHNR and CDR2 FQNEAQ (reference sequence). The CDR3 here is CASSLSPLEQYF. The DNA for the CDR3 is TGTGCCAGCAGCTTATCCCCTCTCGAGCAGTACTTC.

The rearrangement joins TRBV7-8 to TRBJ1-2; 9 positions match TRBD1. The germline CDR1 and CDR2 sequences are SGHVS and FQNEAQ. The J segment lost 7 bases and the V segment lost 4 bases, leaving 10 bases of the junction unmatched. This CDR3 region has 15 residues. CDR3 DNA sequence: TGTGCCAGCAGCTCCTTTCCACAGGGGGCGGTTGGCTACACCTTC. Its translation is CASSSFPQGAVGYTF.

J is TRBJ2-7 and V is TRBV15; TRBD2 aligns across 8 bases. Germline trimming cut 1 base from V and 3 bases from J; bases unmatched to any gene: 14. Germline V gene sequence: CDR1 LNHNV, CDR2 YYDKDF (reference sequence). The CDR3 is made up of 18 amino acids. The CDR3 here is CATSRVFSGTTKIYEQYF. CDR3 nucleotides: TGTGCCACCAGCAGAGTCTTTAGCGGGACAACTAAAATCTACGAGCAGTACTTC.

V usage is TRBV9 and J usage is TRBJ1-1; 8 bases agree with TRBD1. Trimming took 2 bases from V and 1 from J; bases not matched to a gene: 4. Per the germline V gene, CDR1 is SGDLS and CDR2 is YYNGEE. The CDR3 is made up of 15 amino acids. The CDR3 loop reads CASSVGTGPNTEAFF. CDR3 nucleotides: TGTGCCAGCAGCGTTGGGACAGGTCCGAACACTGAAGCTTTCTTT.

The gene calls are TRBV4-1 and TRBJ1-6; the D is unclear. The CDR3 consists of 13 residues. V shed 9 bases and J shed 4 bases, with 10 bases lying between them. Looked up from germline, CDR1 is MGHRA and CDR2 is YSYEKL. CDR3 region: CASGREYNSPLHF. In nucleotides, the CDR3 is TGCGCCAGTGGACGGGAGTATAATTCACCCCTCCACTTT.

J is TRBJ1-2 and V is TRBV28; D is perhaps TRBD1 (6 bases). V was cut by 3 bases and J by 8 bases, with 13 bases left in between. From germline, CDR1 is MDHEN and CDR2 SYDVKM. The CDR3 extends over 13 amino acids. CDR3 in DNA: TGTGCCAGCAGTTTTACAGGGTCTTGGGGCTACACCTTC. Protein product: CASSFTGSWGYTF.

This clone was detected once. The chain combines TRBV7-8 with TRBJ1-3; unclear D gene. V lost 3 bases, J lost 0 bases, and 6 bases lay in between. The CDR3 sequence is 14 residues long. Germline values: CDR1 SGHVS, CDR2 FQNEAQ. Written as DNA, the CDR3 is TGTGCCAGCAGCTTGAGCGGCTCTGGAAACACCATATATTTT. Translated: CASSLSGSGNTIYF.

The chain couples TRBV30 to TRBJ1-2; 8 nucleotides agree with TRBD1. The germline V gene has CDR1 GTSNPN and CDR2 SVGIG (reference sequence). Trimming at V came to 8 bases and at J to 1 base, leaving 6 bases not matched to a gene. The CDR3 spans 13 residues. The CDR3 coding sequence is TGTGCCCAAAAACAGGGGGTTAACTATGGCTACACCTTC. Residues: CAQKQGVNYGYTF.

The genes are TRBV7-2 and TRBJ2-5; the match to TRBD2 covers 10 bases. Looked up from germline, CDR1 is SGHTA and CDR2 is FQGNSA. The J segment lost 5 bases and the V segment lost 3 bases, leaving 6 bases of the junction unmatched. This CDR3 spans 15 amino acids. CDR3 region: CASSFQMGLAETQYF. DNA of the CDR3: TGTGCCAGCAGCTTCCAAATGGGACTAGCGGAGACCCAGTACTTC.

V is TRBV24-1 and J is TRBJ2-3; 9 bases are a match to TRBD1. CDR1 is KGHDR, CDR2 SFDVKD, per germline. V trimming: 4 bases; J trimming: 4 bases; junction bases outside the gene matches: 8. The CDR3 totals 16 residues. CDR3 residues: CATSDARQGVADTQYF. The CDR3 DNA reads TGTGCCACCAGTGACGCGAGACAGGGGGTAGCAGATACGCAGTATTTT.

The genes are TRBV30 and TRBJ2-5, with D possibly TRBD2 on 5 matching bases. The CDR3 extends over 14 amino acids. V lost 0 bases to trimming and J lost 7 bases, with 15 bases between them. The germline V gene has CDR1 GTSNPN and CDR2 SVGIG (reference sequence). The CDR3: CAWSVSSGLGTQYF. CDR3 in DNA: TGTGCCTGGAGTGTCTCCAGCGGCTTAGGGACCCAGTACTTC.

This rearrangement joins TRBV19 to TRBJ1-4; TRBD1 matches 8 bases. The CDR3 totals 15 residues. With V trimmed by 6 bases and J by 7 bases, 10 bases remained unmatched. Germline V gene lookup returns CDR1 LNHDA and CDR2 SQIVND (reference sequence). The CDR3 nucleotides are TGTGCCAGTAGCCCAGACAGGGGATGGAGTGAAAAACTGTTTTTT. Its translation: CASSPDRGWSEKLFF. The whole variable domain, remainder taken from reference TRBV19 and TRBJ1-4, is DGGITQSPKYLFRKEGQNVTLSCEQNLNHDAMYWYRQDPGQGLRLIYYSQIVNDFQKGDIAEGYSVSREKKESFPLTVTSAQKNPTAFYLCASSPDRGWSEKLFFGSGTQLSVL.

V gene TRBV7-5 combines with J gene TRBJ2-5; TRBD2, the table's D call, lacks a check against the DNA. TRBV7-5 counts as a pseudogene. The CDR3 is 16 residues long. In DNA, the CDR3 is TGTGCCAGAAGCCCTCCCGGGACTAGCGGGCAAGAGACCCAGTACTTC. As protein: CARSPPGTSGQETQYF.

V gene TRBV5-3 combines with J gene TRBJ1-2; 11 nucleotides align to TRBD1. TRBV5-3 belongs to the ORF category, with a function that is uncertain. This CDR3 is 15 amino acids long. V lost 2 bases, J lost 6 bases, and 6 bases stayed unmatched. The DNA for the CDR3 is TGTGCCAGAAGCTTACGGACAGGGGGCGATGATGGCTACACCTTC. It encodes CARSLRTGGDDGYTF.

J is TRBJ1-1 and V is TRBV9, with 7 bases matching TRBD1. Germline V gene data show CDR1 as SGDLS and CDR2 as YYNGEE. The ends lost 1 base at V and 4 bases at J; junction bases unmatched: 4. The CDR3 is 14 amino acids. The CDR3 here is CASSVKGAGTEAFF. The CDR3 coding sequence is TGTGCCAGCAGCGTAAAGGGGGCGGGCACTGAAGCTTTCTTT.